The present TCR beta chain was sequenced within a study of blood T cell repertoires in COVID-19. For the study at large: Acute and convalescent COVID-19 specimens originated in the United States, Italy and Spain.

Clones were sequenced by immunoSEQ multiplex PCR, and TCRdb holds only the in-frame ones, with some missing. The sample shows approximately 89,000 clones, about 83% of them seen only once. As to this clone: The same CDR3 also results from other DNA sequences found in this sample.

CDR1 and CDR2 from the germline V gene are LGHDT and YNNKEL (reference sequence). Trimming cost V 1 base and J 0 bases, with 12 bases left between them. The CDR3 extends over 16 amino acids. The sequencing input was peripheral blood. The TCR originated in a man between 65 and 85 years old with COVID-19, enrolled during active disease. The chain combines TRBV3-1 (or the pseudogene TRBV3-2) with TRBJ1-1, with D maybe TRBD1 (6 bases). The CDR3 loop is CASSQARGIMNTEAFF. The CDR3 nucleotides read TGTGCCAGCAGCCAAGCCAGGGGAATTATGAACACTGAAGCTTTCTTT.